One sample yielded the 13 T cell receptor beta chains listed below, sequenced in a study of vaccination and CD4 T cells after COVID-19. Treatment here: approximately nine-day PBMC culture with coronavirus spike peptide pools or control peptides (ViraFEST assay). An Oncomine TCR Beta short-read assay was used to sequence the DNA from cultured CD4+ T cells. TCRdb reanalysed the PCR reads using MiXCR and keeps one entry per CDR3 protein. The sample consists of thousands of distinct CDR3 sequences, nearly 70% of them appearing once. No antigens are known for them. The sample was CD4+ T cells from blood, cultured in vitro. The source is a human donor who had recovered from COVID-19.

This clonotype was seen a few times. CDR3 coding DNA: TGTGCCAGCAGCTTATTGCATTCACCCCTCCACTTT. Protein product: CASSLLHSPLHF. The J gene is TRBJ1-6, the V gene TRBV7-9; D gene uncertain. This CDR3 spans 12 amino acids. CDR1 SEHNR and CDR2 FQNEAQ come from the germline V gene (reference sequence). Trimming removed 2 bases at V and 8 bases at J, with 4 bases between.

J is TRBJ1-2 and V is TRBV6-2 or TRBV6-3; tentatively, D is TRBD1 (6 bases). V lost 6 bases, J lost 8 bases, and 13 bases lay in between. CDR1 and CDR2 from the germline V gene are MNHEY and SVGEGT. The CDR3 runs 12 residues. CDR3 nucleotide sequence: TGTGCCAGCAGCCGCAGGGGAGGCGGCTACACCTTC. Protein: CASSRRGGGYTF.

This clonotype was recorded only once. The CDR3: CASSYRVGNQPQHF. Here the CDR3 DNA reads TGTGCCAGCAGTTACAGGGTGGGCAATCAGCCCCAGCATTTT. The chain employs TRBV6-5 and TRBJ1-5; no reliable D call. V gave up 2 bases and J gave up 2 bases, with 7 bases separating them. Germline assignment: CDR1 MNHEY and CDR2 SVGAGI. There are 14 residues in the CDR3.

This clonotype has just one count. This chain joins TRBV20-1 and TRBJ2-7; perhaps D is TRBD1 or TRBD2 (5 bases each). Germline V gene sequence: CDR1 DFQATT, CDR2 SNEGSKA (reference sequence). The CDR3 consists of 15 residues. Trimming left V 3 bases short and J 0 bases short, with 15 bases between. As DNA, the CDR3 is TGCAGTGCTAGTCGGGGCTGGGCTAGCTCCTACGAGCAGTACTTC. Protein: CSASRGWASSYEQYF.

This clonotype was recorded only once. The V and J genes are TRBV20-1 and TRBJ2-3; D is undetermined. The germline V gene encodes CDR1 DFQATT and CDR2 SNEGSKA (reference sequence). This CDR3 has 11 residues. V was trimmed by 7 bases and J by 6 bases, leaving 11 bases between them. CDR3: CSVGPRDTQYF. The CDR3 DNA sequence: TGCAGTGTCGGACCCCGTGATACGCAGTATTTT.

The chain links TRBV20-1 to TRBJ2-7, with 7 bases fitting TRBD1. Trimming at V came to 0 bases and at J to 3 bases, leaving 11 bases not matched to a gene. CDR1 is DFQATT and CDR2 is SNEGSKA in the germline V gene (reference sequence). The length of the CDR3 is 16 residues. CDR3 sequence reads: CSARELKAAGGYEQYF. The CDR3 DNA is TGCAGTGCTAGAGAGCTCAAAGCGGCAGGGGGCTACGAGCAGTACTTC.

This clonotype has only a few counts. The rearrangement links TRBV20-1 to TRBJ2-3; 7 nucleotides match TRBD1. There are 14 residues in the CDR3. Trimming cost V 5 bases and J 0 bases; bases outside gene matches: 5. Germline-derived CDR1 and CDR2 are DFQATT and SNEGSKA (reference sequence). CDR3 sequence reads: CSASTGPSTDTQYF. CDR3 DNA: TGCAGTGCTTCGACAGGGCCAAGCACAGATACGCAGTATTTT.

CDR3 sequence (DNA): TGTGCCAGCAGCTTAGCTCGAGGACCGCCCTACGAGCAGTACTTC. This codes for CASSLARGPPYEQYF. This chain connects TRBV7-8 to TRBJ2-7; D is undetermined. The V end was cut by 0 bases, the J end by 2 bases, with 11 bases between. The V gene's germline CDR1 is SGHVS and CDR2 FQNEAQ. The CDR3 sequence is 15 residues long.

This chain connects TRBV6-1 to TRBJ1-3; the D is unclear. The V end was cut by 8 bases, the J end by 4 bases, with 3 bases between. Germline CDR1 MNHNS, CDR2 SASEGT. The CDR3 has 10 amino acids. CDR3 sequence (DNA): TGTGCCAGCGCCGGAAACACCATATATTTT. Protein product: CASAGNTIYF.

The chain is built from TRBV20-1 and TRBJ2-5; 14 nucleotides match TRBD2. V gave up 3 bases and J gave up 5 bases; unmatched junction bases: 8. The CDR3 sequence is 16 residues long. CDR1 is DFQATT, CDR2 SNEGSKA, per germline (reference sequence). This CDR3 is CSARAGLAGVSETQYF. The CDR3 DNA reads TGCAGTGCTAGGGCGGGACTAGCGGGAGTTTCGGAGACCCAGTACTTC.

The chain has TRBV6-5 and TRBJ1-1; maybe TRBD1 (5 bases). The CDR3 spans 14 residues. Germline assignment: CDR1 MNHEY and CDR2 SVGAGI. V lost 3 bases, J lost 1 base, and 9 bases lay in between. The CDR3 DNA follows: TGTGCCAGCAGTTATTGGGGGAAGAACACTGAAGCTTTCTTT. Residues: CASSYWGKNTEAFF.

The chain has TRBV7-9 and TRBJ2-7, with a tentative D call TRBD2 (7 bases). V lost 1 base and J 7 bases, leaving 14 bases between the germline ends. Germline lookup yields CDR1 SEHNR and CDR2 FQNEAQ (reference sequence). This CDR3 comprises 14 residues. CDR3 coding DNA: TGTGCCAGCAGCTTAGTGTCGGGGGGCGGGGAGCAGTACTTC. Amino acid sequence: CASSLVSGGGEQYF.

This clonotype has only a few counts. V is TRBV20-1 and J is TRBJ1-2, with D perhaps matching TRBD1 (6 bases). V was shortened by 0 bases and J by 4 bases, with 12 bases between the two germline ends. This CDR3 spans 14 amino acids. The V gene's germline CDR1 is DFQATT and CDR2 SNEGSKA (reference sequence). The CDR3 DNA reads as TGCAGTGCTAGAGACCCACAGGGAGTCTATGGCTACACCTTC. Its protein product is CSARDPQGVYGYTF.